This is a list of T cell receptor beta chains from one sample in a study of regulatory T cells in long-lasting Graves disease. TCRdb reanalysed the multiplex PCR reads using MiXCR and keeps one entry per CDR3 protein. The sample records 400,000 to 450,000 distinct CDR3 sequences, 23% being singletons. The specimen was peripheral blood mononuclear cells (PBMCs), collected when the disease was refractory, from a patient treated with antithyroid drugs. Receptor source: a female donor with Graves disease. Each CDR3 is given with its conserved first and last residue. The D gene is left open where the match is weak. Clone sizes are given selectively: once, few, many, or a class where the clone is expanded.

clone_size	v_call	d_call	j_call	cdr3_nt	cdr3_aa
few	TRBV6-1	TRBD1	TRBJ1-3	TGTGCCAGCAAAGGGACAGGGGCTGGAAACACCATATATTTT	CASKGTGAGNTIYF
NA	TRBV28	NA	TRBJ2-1	TGTGCCAGCAGTTCCGTGTGGGGATCCTACAATGAGCAGTTCTTC	CASSSVWGSYNEQFF
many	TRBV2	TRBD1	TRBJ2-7	TGTGCCAGCAGTTCGGACAGGGCCGGATACGAGCAGTACTTC	CASSSDRAGYEQYF
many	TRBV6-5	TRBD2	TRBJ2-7	TGTGCCAGCAGTTATCTCATAGCGGGAGTTTACGAGCAGTACTTC	CASSYLIAGVYEQYF
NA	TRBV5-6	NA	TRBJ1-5	TGTGCCAGCAGCTTGGGACCACGGGGTCAGCCCCAGCATTTT	CASSLGPRGQPQHF
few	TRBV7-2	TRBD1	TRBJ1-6	TGTGCCAGCAGGGGACAGGGGCGATCGCCCCTCCACTTT	CASRGQGRSPLHF
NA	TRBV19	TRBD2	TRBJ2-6	TGTGCCAGTAGTATTTGGACTAGCGGGATTGGGGCCAACGTCCTGACTTTC	CASSIWTSGIGANVLTF
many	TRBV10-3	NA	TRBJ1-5	TGTGCCATCAGTGAGGGGGCCGGGTTCCAGCCCCAGCATTTT	CAISEGAGFQPQHF
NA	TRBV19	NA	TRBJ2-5	TGTGCCAGTAAGGAGGGAGGCAGTAAAGAGACCCAGTACTTC	CASKEGGSKETQYF
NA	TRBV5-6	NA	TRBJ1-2	TGTGCCAGCAGCTTCGAATTATCGACGGATGGCTACACCTTC	CASSFELSTDGYTF
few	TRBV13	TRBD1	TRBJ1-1	TGTGCCAGCAGCTTCTCCTGGACAGGGGGGAACACTGAAGCTTTCTTT	CASSFSWTGGNTEAFF